This T cell receptor (beta chain) appears in the sequencing data of a study of cytomegalovirus exposure and HLA in healthy donors. Worth noting for this clone: Its antigen remains unidentified.

The study, taken as a whole, reports: The listing of approximately 160 TCR beta chains classed them as cytomegalovirus-associated. A further, later analysis showed that HLA-associated TCR beta chains (compared with equally common others) were more clonally expanded. High sensitivity and specificity were reportedly achieved when the classifier diagnosed cytomegalovirus status. The majority of CMV-associated TCR beta chains were reported as apparently HLA-restricted in a later analysis.

Vbeta (60) and Jbeta (13) primers were used in the PCR. Libraries were prepared by immunoSEQ multiplex PCR; TCRdb keeps only in-frame clonotypes and omits some of them. The repertoire table contains fewer than 100,000 clones. The origin of this receptor is a man aged 18 to 29 in good health and CMV-seropositive. Sequencing input: PBMCs.

CDR3 in amino acids: CASSVGFPGNTEAFF. In DNA, the CDR3 is TGTGCCAGCAGCGTAGGGTTTCCAGGGAACACTGAAGCTTTCTTT. This rearrangement joins TRBV9 to TRBJ1-1; no clear D. Trimming pared 0 bases from V and 1 base from J, leaving 10 bases between. CDR1 SGDLS and CDR2 YYNGEE come from the germline V gene. The CDR3 has 15 amino acids. Variable domain in full (rest from reference TRBV9 and TRBJ1-1): DSGVTQTPKHLITATGQRVTLRCSPRSGDLSVYWYQQSLDQGLQFLIQYYNGEERAKGNILERFSAQQFPDLHSELNLSSLELGDSALYFCASSVGFPGNTEAFFGQGTRLTVV.